Shown below are 26 T cell receptor beta chains from a single sample sequenced in a study of blood T cell repertoires in COVID-19. Sequencing was performed with immunoSEQ multiplex PCR; in TCRdb, only in-frame clones are kept and a portion is missing. Among roughly 250,000 clones, 75% to 95% were seen once, and the ten largest hold under 2.5%. The sequenced sample consisted of PBMCs or T cells enriched from blood (not recorded which). The receptors were gathered from a woman aged 18-29 years who had recovered from COVID-19.

The chain couples TRBV11-2 to TRBJ1-1; D is ambiguous. The length of the CDR3 is 18 residues. Trimming stripped 3 bases from V and 0 bases from J, with 20 bases between. In germline, CDR1 is SGHAT, CDR2 FQNNGV. CDR3 sequence (DNA): TGTGCCAGCAGCTTGAGACCGGGTTCACCCTCCATGAACACTGAAGCTTTCTTT. This encodes CASSLRPGSPSMNTEAFF. Using reference TRBV11-2 and TRBJ1-1 for the parts outside the CDR3, the full variable domain is EAGVAQSPRYKIIEKRQSVAFWCNPISGHATLYWYQQILGQGPKLLIQFQNNGVVDDSQLPKDRFSAERLKGVDSTLKIQPAKLEDSAVYLCASSLRPGSPSMNTEAFFGQGTRLTVV.

The chain employs TRBV5-1 and TRBJ2-7, with a weak D call TRBD2 (5 bases). Trimming left V 2 bases short and J 7 bases short, with 28 bases between. Germline lookup yields CDR1 SGHRS and CDR2 YFSETQ. This CDR3 has 18 residues. CDR3 region: CASSFSLRTRGGPGEQYF. CDR3 coding DNA: TGCGCCAGCAGCTTTTCCTTACGTACTAGAGGCGGGCCGGGGGAGCAGTACTTC.

This chain uses TRBV28 with TRBJ2-2; D is unresolved. The CDR3 totals 13 residues. Looked up from germline, CDR1 is MDHEN and CDR2 is SYDVKM. V was cut by 5 bases and J by 6 bases, with 10 bases left in between. As DNA, the CDR3 is TGTGCCAGCAGTCTTTTGACACCCGGGGAGCTGTTTTTT. Translation gives CASSLLTPGELFF.

The V gene is TRBV3-1 (or the pseudogene TRBV3-2), the J gene TRBJ1-2, with D perhaps TRBD1 (5 bases). Deletions cut 0 bases from V and 6 bases from J, with 17 bases between. The CDR3 loop spans 16 amino acids. CDR1 and CDR2 (germline): LGHDT, YNNKEL (reference sequence). The CDR3 region has the DNA TGTGCCAGCAGCCAAGAAGGGGCTTCCGGCCGGGATGGCTACACCTTC. It specifies CASSQEGASGRDGYTF.

As DNA, the CDR3 is TGCAGCGTAATAGCGGTGCTCTCCTACAATGAGCAGTTCTTC. It encodes CSVIAVLSYNEQFF. The V gene is TRBV29-1, the J gene TRBJ2-1; the D gene is possibly TRBD2 (6 bases). V lost 6 bases to trimming and J lost 0 bases, with 12 bases between them. The CDR3 runs 14 residues. CDR1 is SQVTM, CDR2 ANQGSEA, per germline.

The chain couples TRBV3-1 (or the pseudogene TRBV3-2) to TRBJ2-7; TRBD1 matches at 10 bases. The junction had 13 bases not matched to a gene; V was cut back by 0 bases and J by 5 bases. CDR1 and CDR2 (germline): LGHDT, YNNKEL (reference sequence). The CDR3 spans 18 residues. This CDR3 reads CASSQEKRPGQGIHEQYF. The CDR3 DNA reads TGTGCCAGCAGCCAAGAAAAGCGACCGGGACAGGGGATCCACGAGCAGTACTTC.

The chain carries TRBV5-8 and TRBJ2-1; weak D call: TRBD2 (6 bases). V gave up 3 bases and J gave up 2 bases, with 12 bases separating them. The CDR3 covers 15 residues. Per germline, CDR1 SGHTS and CDR2 YDEGEE. The CDR3: CASSSGLKTYNEQFF. The CDR3 DNA follows: TGTGCCAGCAGCTCGGGACTCAAAACCTACAATGAGCAGTTCTTC.

The gene calls are TRBV5-1 and TRBJ2-3; 13 nucleotides match TRBD2. J gave up 5 bases and V 4 bases, and 10 bases lay outside the gene matches. The CDR3 runs 17 residues. The germline CDR1 and CDR2 sequences are SGHRS and YFSETQ. The CDR3 DNA sequence: TGCGCCAGCAGCAAAGGGACTAGCGGGAATGTGTTAGATACGCAGTATTTT. Residues: CASSKGTSGNVLDTQYF.

V is TRBV6-5 and J is TRBJ1-1; no firm D call. Germline CDR1 MNHEY, CDR2 SVGAGI. V was pared by 6 bases and J by 1 base, with 3 bases between. This CDR3 spans 11 amino acids. In DNA form, the CDR3 reads TGTGCCAGCAGCAAGAACACTGAAGCTTTCTTT. This translates into CASSKNTEAFF.

The chain joins TRBV24-1 to TRBJ2-1; no definite D call. V dropped 4 bases and J dropped 3 bases, with 6 bases sitting between them. Germline V lookup: CDR1 KGHDR, CDR2 SFDVKD. This CDR3 region has 13 residues. Written as DNA, the CDR3 is TGTGCCACCAGTGACAACAACTACAATGAGCAGTTCTTC. Encoded protein: CATSDNNYNEQFF.

On this clone: A read error may produce the germline difference seen at one junction end. The gene calls are TRBV3-1 (or the pseudogene TRBV3-2) and TRBJ1-1, with TRBD1 matching over 7 bases. The CDR3 extends over 14 amino acids. Looked up from germline, CDR1 is LGHDT and CDR2 is YNNKEL (reference sequence). CDR3 region: CASSQGAGGTEAFF. CDR3 coding DNA: TGTGCCAGCAGTCAAGGGGCAGGGGGCACTGAAGCTTTCTTT.

The chain uses TRBV18 and TRBJ2-3, with D unresolved. V was shortened by 1 base and J by 6 bases, with 5 bases between the two germline ends. Germline values: CDR1 KGHSH, CDR2 LQKENI. The CDR3 is made up of 12 amino acids. In DNA, the CDR3 is TGTGCCAGCTCACCACTTTCGGATACGCAGTATTTT. Amino acid sequence: CASSPLSDTQYF.

The V and J genes are TRBV27 and TRBJ2-1; 9 bases fit TRBD2. Germline CDR1 reads MNHEY; CDR2 reads SMNVEV (reference sequence). CDR3 length: 15 residues. Unmatched junction bases numbered 6, after V lost 5 bases and J lost 4 bases. The CDR3 sequence: CASSTASGVYNEQFF. As DNA, the CDR3 is TGTGCCAGCAGTACAGCTAGCGGGGTATACAATGAGCAGTTCTTC.

The rearrangement joins TRBV12-3 or TRBV12-4 to TRBJ1-2; a possible D gene is TRBD1 (6 bases). V was cut by 8 bases and J by 3 bases, with 13 bases left in between. The CDR3 totals 13 residues. CDR3 residues: CASAKGVYYGYTF. In DNA form, the CDR3 reads TGTGCCAGCGCCAAGGGGGTCTACTATGGCTACACCTTC.

The gene calls are TRBV12-3 or TRBV12-4 and TRBJ1-2; the D is unclear. The CDR3 is 13 residues long. V gave up 4 bases and J gave up 8 bases, with 14 bases separating them. The CDR3 DNA sequence: TGTGCCAGCAGTTCCCGGACGGGCGGGGGCTACACCTTC. Its protein product is CASSSRTGGGYTF.

The chain employs TRBV12-5 and TRBJ2-1; 7 nucleotides agree with TRBD2. J lost 10 bases, V lost 4 bases, and 1 base had no gene match. This CDR3 is built from 11 residues. Germline V gene lookup returns CDR1 LGHNT and CDR2 FRNRAP. The CDR3 coding sequence is TGTGCTAGTGGTTCGGGGGGAGAGCAGTTCTTC. Its protein is CASGSGGEQFF.

This rearrangement joins TRBV6-5 to TRBJ1-6; D is undetermined. Trimming left V 5 bases short and J 11 bases short, with 16 bases between. The CDR3 is 14 residues long. Looked up from germline, CDR1 is MNHEY and CDR2 is SVGAGI. In DNA, the CDR3 is TGTGCCAGCAGTCCCGGCGGGATAATTCCACCCCTCCACTTT. This encodes CASSPGGIIPPLHF.

The chain recombines TRBV27 with TRBJ1-1, with D perhaps matching TRBD1 (5 bases). Trimming left V 3 bases short and J 8 bases short, with 13 bases between. Germline V CDR1 and CDR2: MNHEY, SMNVEV (reference sequence). The CDR3 loop spans 13 amino acids. The CDR3 region is CASSFSRQREAFF. As DNA, the CDR3 is TGTGCCAGCAGTTTTTCCCGACAGCGAGAAGCTTTCTTT.

This clone was counted many times. The J gene is TRBJ1-6, the V gene TRBV19; 7 positions agree with TRBD1. The CDR3 is 15 residues long. CDR1 is LNHDA and CDR2 is SQIVND in the germline V gene (reference sequence). V dropped 1 base and J dropped 9; count of bases not matched to a gene: 6. CDR3 in DNA: TGTGCCAGTAGTATAGTCGAGACAGGGAGTTCACCCCTCCACTTT. Translation: CASSIVETGSSPLHF.

This clone came up once. V is TRBV2 and J is TRBJ2-7; 12 bases align to TRBD2. The CDR3 consists of 13 residues. V shed 8 bases and J 5 bases; nucleotides not matched to a gene: 4. Germline CDR1 is SNHLY and CDR2 is FYNNEI. CDR3 loop: CASRTSGINEQYF. CDR3 sequence (DNA): TGTGCCAGCCGGACTAGCGGGATCAACGAGCAGTACTTC. The full variable domain, its missing parts supplied by reference TRBV2 and TRBJ2-7, is EPEVTQTPSHQVTQMGQEVILRCVPISNHLYFYWYRQILGQKVEFLVSFYNNEISEKSEIFDDQFSVERPDGSNFTLKIRSTKLEDSAMYFCASRTSGINEQYFGPGTRLTVT.

The V and J genes are TRBV19 and TRBJ1-3; TRBD1 matches 9 bases. V lost 3 bases and J lost 1; bases outside the gene matches: 1. This CDR3 has 15 residues. Germline loops: CDR1 LNHDA, CDR2 SQIVND (reference sequence). The CDR3 sequence: CASSIGQGSGNTIYF. CDR3 sequence (DNA): TGTGCCAGTAGTATCGGACAGGGGTCTGGAAACACCATATATTTT.

The chain uses TRBV3-1 (or the pseudogene TRBV3-2) and TRBJ2-2; 12 bases are a match to TRBD2. The CDR3 runs to 19 residues. The ends lost 0 bases at V and 5 bases at J; junction bases unmatched: 10. The germline gives CDR1 LGHDT, CDR2 YNNKEL (reference sequence). CDR3 in DNA: TGTGCCAGCAGCCAAGAACTAGCGGGAGGAATACATCGGACCGGGGAGCTGTTTTTT. Translating gives CASSQELAGGIHRTGELFF.

The chain uses TRBV12-1 and TRBJ2-7; TRBD2 is the table's D call, not checked against the DNA. TRBV12-1 is recorded as a pseudogene. This CDR3 spans 16 amino acids. CDR3: CASSTLLPEYRPSQYF. DNA for the CDR3: TGTGCCAGCAGCACCCTTCTACCCGAATACCGCCCGTCGCAGTACTTC.

The chain couples TRBV6-5 to TRBJ2-3; perhaps TRBD2 as D (6 bases). Germline-derived CDR1 and CDR2 are MNHEY and SVGAGI. The CDR3 has 12 residues. V lost 8 bases and J lost 3, with 9 bases in between. CDR3 DNA sequence: TGTGCCAGCGGGAGGAGGACAGATACGCAGTATTTT. Its protein product is CASGRRTDTQYF.

V usage is TRBV5-1 and J usage is TRBJ2-2, with 11 bases aligning to TRBD2. The germline CDR1 and CDR2 sequences are SGHRS and YFSETQ. The length of the CDR3 is 15 residues. Germline trimming cut 6 bases from V and 4 bases from J; bases unmatched to any gene: 5. CDR3 sequence (DNA): TGCGCCAGCACTTGGGGGACTAGCGGCACCGGGGAGCTGTTTTTT. Its translation is CASTWGTSGTGELFF.

The rearrangement links TRBV2 to TRBJ1-1; TRBD1 matches at 10 bases. CDR3 length: 14 residues. Germline loops: CDR1 SNHLY, CDR2 FYNNEI. With V trimmed by 5 bases and J by 3 bases, 3 bases remained unmatched. CDR3 sequence (DNA): TGTGCCAGCAGTACCGGACAGGGGGACACTGAAGCTTTCTTT. This encodes CASSTGQGDTEAFF.